This T cell receptor (beta chain) was identified in a study of blood T cell repertoires in COVID-19. The V and J ends lost 4 bases and 0 bases, in that order; junction bases with no gene match: 9. Germline values: CDR1 LGHNA, CDR2 YNFKEQ. The CDR3 has 17 amino acids. Method: immunoSEQ multiplex PCR; TCRdb's copy keeps in-frame clones and lacks some. The sample holds roughly 40,000 clones, 80% to 90% seen once. The TCR originated in a woman aged 70-85 years with acute or convalescent COVID-19. The sample consisted of peripheral blood. This chain uses TRBV4-2 with TRBJ2-1; 7 positions agree with TRBD2. The CDR3 DNA follows: TGTGCCAGCAGCCGAGAGAACCGGGACTACTCCTACAATGAGCAGTTCTTC. Its protein is CASSRENRDYSYNEQFF.